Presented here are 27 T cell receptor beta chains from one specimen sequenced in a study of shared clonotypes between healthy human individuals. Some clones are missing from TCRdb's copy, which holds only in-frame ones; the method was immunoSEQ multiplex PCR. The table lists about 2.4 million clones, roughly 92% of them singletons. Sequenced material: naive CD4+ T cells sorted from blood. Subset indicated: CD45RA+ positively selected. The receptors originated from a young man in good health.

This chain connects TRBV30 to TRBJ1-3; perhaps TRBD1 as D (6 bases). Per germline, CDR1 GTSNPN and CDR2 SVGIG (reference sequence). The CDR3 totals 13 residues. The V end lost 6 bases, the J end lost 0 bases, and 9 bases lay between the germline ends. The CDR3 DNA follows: TGTGCCTGCGCGACAGGCTCTGGAAACACCATATATTTT. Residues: CACATGSGNTIYF.

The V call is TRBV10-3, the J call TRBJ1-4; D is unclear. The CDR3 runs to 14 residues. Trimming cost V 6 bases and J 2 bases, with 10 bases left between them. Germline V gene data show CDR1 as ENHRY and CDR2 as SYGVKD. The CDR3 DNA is TGTGCCATCAGCCCGGTCCCGACTAATGAAAAACTGTTTTTT. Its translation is CAISPVPTNEKLFF.

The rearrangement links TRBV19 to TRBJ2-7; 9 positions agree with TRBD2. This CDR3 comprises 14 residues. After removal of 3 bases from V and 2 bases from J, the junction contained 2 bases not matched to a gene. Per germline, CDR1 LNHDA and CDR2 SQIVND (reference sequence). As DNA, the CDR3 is TGTGCCAGTAGTATGACTAGCGGTCCCTACGAGCAGTACTTC. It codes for CASSMTSGPYEQYF.

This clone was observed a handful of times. The CDR3 protein is CATDSRENVVNQPQHF. The CDR3 DNA follows: TGTGCCACCGATTCCAGGGAGAATGTCGTCAATCAGCCCCAGCATTTT. This chain uses TRBV2 with TRBJ1-5; D perhaps matches TRBD1 (5 bases). Deletions cut 10 bases from V and 3 bases from J, with 22 bases between. This CDR3 is built from 16 residues. Germline V gives CDR1 SNHLY, CDR2 FYNNEI.

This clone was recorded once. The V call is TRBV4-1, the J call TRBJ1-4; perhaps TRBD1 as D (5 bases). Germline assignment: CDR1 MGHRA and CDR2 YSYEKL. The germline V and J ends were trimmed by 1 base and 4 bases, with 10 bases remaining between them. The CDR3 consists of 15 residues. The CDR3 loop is CASSQGRGDNEKLFF. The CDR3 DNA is TGCGCCAGCAGCCAAGGCCGGGGGGATAATGAAAAACTGTTTTTT.

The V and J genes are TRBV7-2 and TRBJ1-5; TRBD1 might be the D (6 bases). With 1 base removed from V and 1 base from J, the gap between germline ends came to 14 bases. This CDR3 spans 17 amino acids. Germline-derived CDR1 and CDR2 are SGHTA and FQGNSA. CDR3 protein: CASSLVGGSRSNQPQHF. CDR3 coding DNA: TGTGCCAGCAGCTTAGTAGGGGGGAGTAGAAGCAATCAGCCCCAGCATTTT.

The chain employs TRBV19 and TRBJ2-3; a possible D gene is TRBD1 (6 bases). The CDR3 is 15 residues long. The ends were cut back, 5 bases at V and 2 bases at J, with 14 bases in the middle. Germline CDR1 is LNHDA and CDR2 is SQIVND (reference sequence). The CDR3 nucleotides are TGTGCCAGTAGTGATCTGGGACACATCACAGATACGCAGTATTTT. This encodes CASSDLGHITDTQYF.

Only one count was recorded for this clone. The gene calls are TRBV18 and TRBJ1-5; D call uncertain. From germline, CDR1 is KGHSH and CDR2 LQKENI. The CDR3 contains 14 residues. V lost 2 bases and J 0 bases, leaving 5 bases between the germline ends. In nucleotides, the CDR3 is TGTGCCAGCTCACCAAGTTATAGCAATCAGCCCCAGCATTTT. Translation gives CASSPSYSNQPQHF. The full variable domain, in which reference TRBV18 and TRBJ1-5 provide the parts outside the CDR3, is NAGVMQNPRHLVRRRGQEARLRCSPMKGHSHVYWYRQLPEEGLKFMVYLQKENIIDESGMPKERFSAEFPKEGPSILRIQQVVRGDSAAYFCASSPSYSNQPQHFGDGTRLSIL.

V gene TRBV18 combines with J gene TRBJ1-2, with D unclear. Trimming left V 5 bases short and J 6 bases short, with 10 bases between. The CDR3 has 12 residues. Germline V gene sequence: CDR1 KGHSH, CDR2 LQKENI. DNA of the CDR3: TGTGCCAGCTCAGCAGCGGGGAATGGCTACACCTTC. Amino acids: CASSAAGNGYTF.

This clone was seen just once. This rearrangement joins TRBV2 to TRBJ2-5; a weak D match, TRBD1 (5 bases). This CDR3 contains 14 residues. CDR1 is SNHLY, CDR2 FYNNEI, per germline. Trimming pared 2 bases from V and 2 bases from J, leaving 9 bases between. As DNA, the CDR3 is TGTGCCAGCAGTGAAACAGGATCGCAAGAGACCCAGTACTTC. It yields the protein CASSETGSQETQYF.

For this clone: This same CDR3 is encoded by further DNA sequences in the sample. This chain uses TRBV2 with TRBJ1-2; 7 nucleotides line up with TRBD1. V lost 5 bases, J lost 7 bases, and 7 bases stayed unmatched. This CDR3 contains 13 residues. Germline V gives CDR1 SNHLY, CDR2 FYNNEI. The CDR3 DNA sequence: TGTGCCAGCAGTAGACAGGGACCGGGTGGCTACACCTTC. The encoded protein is CASSRQGPGGYTF.

The CDR3 here is CASSLKLAVYTGELFF. The CDR3 DNA reads as TGTGCCAGCAGCTTAAAGTTAGCGGTGTACACCGGGGAGCTGTTTTTT. The rearrangement links TRBV7-2 to TRBJ2-2, with a tentative D call TRBD2 (6 bases). From germline, CDR1 is SGHTA and CDR2 FQGNSA. V was pared by 2 bases and J by 3 bases, with 13 bases between. The CDR3 is 16 amino acids.

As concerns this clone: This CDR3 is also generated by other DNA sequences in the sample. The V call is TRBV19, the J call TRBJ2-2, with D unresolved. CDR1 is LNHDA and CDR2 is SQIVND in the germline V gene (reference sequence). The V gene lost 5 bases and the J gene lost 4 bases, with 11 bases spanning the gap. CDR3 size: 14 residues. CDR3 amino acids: CASSLTGGTGELFF. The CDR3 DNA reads TGTGCCAGTAGTCTTACGGGTGGCACCGGGGAGCTGTTTTTT. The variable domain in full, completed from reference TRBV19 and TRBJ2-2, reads DGGITQSPKYLFRKEGQNVTLSCEQNLNHDAMYWYRQDPGQGLRLIYYSQIVNDFQKGDIAEGYSVSREKKESFPLTVTSAQKNPTAFYLCASSLTGGTGELFFGEGSRLTVL.

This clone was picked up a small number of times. Here the CDR3 reads CASSIPALGTEAFF. CDR3 nucleotide sequence: TGTGCCAGTAGTATTCCCGCACTCGGCACTGAAGCTTTCTTT. The chain joins TRBV19 to TRBJ1-1; D uncertain. Trimming stripped 3 bases from V and 4 bases from J, with 12 bases between. The CDR3 spans 14 residues. The germline V gene encodes CDR1 LNHDA and CDR2 SQIVND (reference sequence).

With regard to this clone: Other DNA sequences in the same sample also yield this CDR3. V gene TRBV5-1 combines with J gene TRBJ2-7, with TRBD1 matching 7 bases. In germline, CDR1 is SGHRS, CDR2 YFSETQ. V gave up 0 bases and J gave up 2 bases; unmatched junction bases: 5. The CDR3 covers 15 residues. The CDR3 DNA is TGCGCCAGCAGCTTGGGAGGGGGCCAAGCCTACGAGCAGTACTTC. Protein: CASSLGGGQAYEQYF.

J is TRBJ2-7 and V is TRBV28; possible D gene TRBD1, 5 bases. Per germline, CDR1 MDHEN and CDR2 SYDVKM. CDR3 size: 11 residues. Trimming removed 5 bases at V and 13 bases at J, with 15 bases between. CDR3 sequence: CASSRLYGQYF. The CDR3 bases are TGTGCCAGCAGTCGTCTTTATGGACAATACTTC.

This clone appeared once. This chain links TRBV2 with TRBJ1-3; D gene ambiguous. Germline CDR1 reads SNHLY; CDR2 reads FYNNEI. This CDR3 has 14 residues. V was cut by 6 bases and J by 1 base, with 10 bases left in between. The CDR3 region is CASRERESGNTIYF. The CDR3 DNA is TGTGCCAGCAGAGAAAGGGAATCTGGAAACACCATATATTTT.

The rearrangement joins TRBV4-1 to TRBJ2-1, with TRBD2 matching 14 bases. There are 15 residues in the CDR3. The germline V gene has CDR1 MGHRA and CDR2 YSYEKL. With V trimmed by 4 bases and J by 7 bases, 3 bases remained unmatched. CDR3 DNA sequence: TGCGCCAGCAGCCGACTAGCGGGGGGGGTTAATGAGCAGTTCTTC. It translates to CASSRLAGGVNEQFF.

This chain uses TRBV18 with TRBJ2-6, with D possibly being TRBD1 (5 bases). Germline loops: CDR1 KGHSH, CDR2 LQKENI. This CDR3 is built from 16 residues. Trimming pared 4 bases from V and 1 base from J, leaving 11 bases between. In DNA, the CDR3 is TGTGCCAGCTCACTAACAGGTGGGTCTGGGGCCAACGTCCTGACTTTC. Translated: CASSLTGGSGANVLTF.

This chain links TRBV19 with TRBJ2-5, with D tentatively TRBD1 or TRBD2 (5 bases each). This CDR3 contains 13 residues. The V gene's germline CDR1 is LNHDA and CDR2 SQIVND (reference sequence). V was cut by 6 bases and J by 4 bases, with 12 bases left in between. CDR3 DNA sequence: TGTGCCAGTAGAGGGAGCCAGGGAGAGACCCAGTACTTC. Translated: CASRGSQGETQYF.

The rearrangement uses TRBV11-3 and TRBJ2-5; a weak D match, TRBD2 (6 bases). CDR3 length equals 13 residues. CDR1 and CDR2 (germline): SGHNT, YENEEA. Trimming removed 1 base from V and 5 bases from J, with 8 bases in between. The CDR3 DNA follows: TGTGCCAGCAGCTTAGTGGAGGGGGAGACCCAGTACTTC. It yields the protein CASSLVEGETQYF.

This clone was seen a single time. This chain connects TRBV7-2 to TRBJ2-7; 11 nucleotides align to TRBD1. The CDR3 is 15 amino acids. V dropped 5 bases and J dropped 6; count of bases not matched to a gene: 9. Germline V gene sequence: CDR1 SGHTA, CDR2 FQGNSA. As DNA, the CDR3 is TGTGCCAGCAGCGCGGACAGGGGGCGAGGTCTCGAGCAGTACTTC. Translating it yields CASSADRGRGLEQYF.

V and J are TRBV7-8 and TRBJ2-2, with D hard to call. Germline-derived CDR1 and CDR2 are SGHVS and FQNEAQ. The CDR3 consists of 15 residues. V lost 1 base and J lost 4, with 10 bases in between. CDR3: CASSLEGSPTGELFF. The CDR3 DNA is TGTGCCAGCAGCTTAGAGGGTAGCCCCACCGGGGAGCTGTTTTTT.

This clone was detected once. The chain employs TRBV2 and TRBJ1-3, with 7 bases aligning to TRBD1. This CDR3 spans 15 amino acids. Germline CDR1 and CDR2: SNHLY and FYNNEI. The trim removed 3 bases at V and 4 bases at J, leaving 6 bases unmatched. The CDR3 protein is CASSEGRGEGNTIYF. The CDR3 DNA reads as TGTGCCAGCAGTGAGGGCAGGGGGGAAGGAAACACCATATATTTT.

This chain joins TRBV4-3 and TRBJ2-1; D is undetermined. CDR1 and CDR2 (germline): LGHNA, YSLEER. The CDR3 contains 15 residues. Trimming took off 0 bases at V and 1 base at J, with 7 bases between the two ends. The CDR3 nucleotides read TGCGCCAGCAGCCAAGAGGGGATTTCCTACAATGAGCAGTTCTTC. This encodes CASSQEGISYNEQFF.

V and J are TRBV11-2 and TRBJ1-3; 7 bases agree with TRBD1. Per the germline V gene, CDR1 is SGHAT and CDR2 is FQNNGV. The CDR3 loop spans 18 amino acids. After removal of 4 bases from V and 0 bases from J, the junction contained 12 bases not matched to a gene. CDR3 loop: CASSSKTGQGISGNTIYF. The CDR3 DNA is TGTGCCAGCAGCTCCAAGACAGGGCAGGGTATCTCTGGAAACACCATATATTTT.

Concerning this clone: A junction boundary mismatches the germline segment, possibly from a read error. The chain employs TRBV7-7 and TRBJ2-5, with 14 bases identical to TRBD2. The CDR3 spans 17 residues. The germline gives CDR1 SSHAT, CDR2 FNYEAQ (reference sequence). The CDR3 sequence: CASSAGLAGVGAETQYF. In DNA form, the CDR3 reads TGTGCTAGCAGCGCGGGACTAGCGGGAGTCGGTGCGGAGACCCAGTACTTC.